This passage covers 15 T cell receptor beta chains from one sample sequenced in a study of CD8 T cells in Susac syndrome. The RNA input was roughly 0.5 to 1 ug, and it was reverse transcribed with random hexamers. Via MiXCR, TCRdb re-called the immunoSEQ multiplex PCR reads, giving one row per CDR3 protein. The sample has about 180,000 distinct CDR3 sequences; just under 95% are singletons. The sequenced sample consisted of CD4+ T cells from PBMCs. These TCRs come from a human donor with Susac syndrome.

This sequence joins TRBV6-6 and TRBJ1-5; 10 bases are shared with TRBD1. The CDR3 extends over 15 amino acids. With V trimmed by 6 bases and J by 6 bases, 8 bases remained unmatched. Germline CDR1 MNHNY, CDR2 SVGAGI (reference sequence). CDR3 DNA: TGTGCCAGCAGGCCGGGGGGACAGGGGAGTCAGCCCCAGCATTTT. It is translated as CASRPGGQGSQPQHF.

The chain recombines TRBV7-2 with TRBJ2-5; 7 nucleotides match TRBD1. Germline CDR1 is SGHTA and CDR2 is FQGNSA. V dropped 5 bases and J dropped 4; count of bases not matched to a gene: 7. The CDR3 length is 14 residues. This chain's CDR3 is CASSRRQGGETQYF. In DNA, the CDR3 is TGTGCCAGCAGCAGAAGACAGGGTGGAGAGACCCAGTACTTC. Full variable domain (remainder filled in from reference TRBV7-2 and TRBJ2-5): GAGVSQSPSNKVTEKGKDVELRCDPISGHTALYWYRQSLGQGLEFLIYFQGNSAPDKSGLPSDRFSAERTGGSVSTLTIQRTQQEDSAVYLCASSRRQGGETQYFGPGTRLLVL.

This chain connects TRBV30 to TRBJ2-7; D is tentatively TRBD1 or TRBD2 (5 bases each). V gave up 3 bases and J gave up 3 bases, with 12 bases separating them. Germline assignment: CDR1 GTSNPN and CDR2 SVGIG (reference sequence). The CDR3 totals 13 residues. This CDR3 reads CAWSEGPFYEQYF. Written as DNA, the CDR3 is TGTGCCTGGAGCGAGGGACCGTTCTACGAGCAGTACTTC. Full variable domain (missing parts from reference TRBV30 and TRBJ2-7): SQTIHQWPATLVQPVGSPLSLECTVEGTSNPNLYWYRQAAGRGLQLLFYSVGIGQISSEVPQNLSASRPQDRQFILSSKKLLLSDSGFYLCAWSEGPFYEQYFGPGTRLTVT.

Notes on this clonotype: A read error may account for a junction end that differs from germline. The CDR3 DNA reads TGTGCCAGCAGCCCCGGGGGGCTTCCACAGGGCATGGACTTC. Protein product: CASSPGGLPQGMDF. This chain uses TRBV7-9 with TRBJ2-7; D possibly corresponds to TRBD2 (7 bases). This CDR3 is built from 14 residues. The V gene's germline CDR1 is SEHNR and CDR2 FQNEAQ (reference sequence).

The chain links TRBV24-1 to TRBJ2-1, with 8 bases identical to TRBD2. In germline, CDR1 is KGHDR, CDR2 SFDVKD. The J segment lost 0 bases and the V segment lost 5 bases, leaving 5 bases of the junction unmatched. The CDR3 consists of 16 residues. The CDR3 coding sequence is TGTGCCACCAGTGTTATGACTAGCGACTCCTACAATGAGCAGTTCTTC. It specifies CATSVMTSDSYNEQFF.

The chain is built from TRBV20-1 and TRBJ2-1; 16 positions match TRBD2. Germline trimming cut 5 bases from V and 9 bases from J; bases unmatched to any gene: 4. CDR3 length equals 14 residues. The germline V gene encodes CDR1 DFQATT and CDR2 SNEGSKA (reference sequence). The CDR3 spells CSAGTSGGASEQFF. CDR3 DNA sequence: TGCAGTGCTGGGACTAGCGGGGGGGCAAGTGAGCAGTTCTTC.

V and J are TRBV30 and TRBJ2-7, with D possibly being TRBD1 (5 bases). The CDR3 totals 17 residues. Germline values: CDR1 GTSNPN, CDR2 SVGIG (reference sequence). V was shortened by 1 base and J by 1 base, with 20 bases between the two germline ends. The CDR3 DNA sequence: TGTGCCTGGAGTGGGTGGGGCCGCAAGCACCATTCCTACGAGCAGTACTTC. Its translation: CAWSGWGRKHHSYEQYF.

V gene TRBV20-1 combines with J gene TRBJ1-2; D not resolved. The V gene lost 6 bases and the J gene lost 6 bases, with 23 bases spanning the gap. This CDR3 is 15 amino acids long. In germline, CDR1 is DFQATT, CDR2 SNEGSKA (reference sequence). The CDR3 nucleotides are TGCAGTGCAGCCCTCCCCCAGGCAGGTTGGGATGGCTACACCTTC. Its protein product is CSAALPQAGWDGYTF.

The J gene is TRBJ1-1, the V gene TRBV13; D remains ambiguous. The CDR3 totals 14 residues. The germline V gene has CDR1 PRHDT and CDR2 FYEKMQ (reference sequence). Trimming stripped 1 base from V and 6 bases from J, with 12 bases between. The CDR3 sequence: CASSLVLGMSEAFF. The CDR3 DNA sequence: TGTGCCAGCAGCTTAGTATTAGGTATGTCTGAAGCTTTCTTT.

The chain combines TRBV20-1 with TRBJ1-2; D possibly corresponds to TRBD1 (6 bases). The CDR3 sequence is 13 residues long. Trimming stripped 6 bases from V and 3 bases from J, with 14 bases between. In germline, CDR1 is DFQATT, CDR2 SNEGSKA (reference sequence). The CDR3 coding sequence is TGCAGTGCCCTTACTCGACAGGACTATGGCTACACCTTC. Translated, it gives CSALTRQDYGYTF.

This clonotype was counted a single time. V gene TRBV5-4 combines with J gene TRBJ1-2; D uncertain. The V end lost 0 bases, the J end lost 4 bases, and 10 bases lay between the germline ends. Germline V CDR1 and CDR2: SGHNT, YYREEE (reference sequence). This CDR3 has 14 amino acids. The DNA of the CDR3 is TGTGCCAGCAGCTTGGGGGTTGGGAGCTATGGCTACACCTTC. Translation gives CASSLGVGSYGYTF. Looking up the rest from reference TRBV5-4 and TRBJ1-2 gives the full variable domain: ETGVTQSPTHLIKTRGQQVTLRCSSQSGHNTVSWYQQALGQGPQFIFQYYREEENGRGNFPPRFSGLQFPNYSSELNVNALELDDSALYLCASSLGVGSYGYTFGSGTRLTVV.

CDR3 nucleotides: TGCAGTGCTGCCATTGAAGGGGGGGAGCAGTACTTC. The encoded protein is CSAAIEGGEQYF. V is TRBV20-1 and J is TRBJ2-7; D tentatively reads TRBD1 or TRBD2 (6 bases each). V lost 5 bases to trimming and J lost 7 bases, with 15 bases between them. The germline V gene has CDR1 DFQATT and CDR2 SNEGSKA (reference sequence). CDR3 length: 12 residues.

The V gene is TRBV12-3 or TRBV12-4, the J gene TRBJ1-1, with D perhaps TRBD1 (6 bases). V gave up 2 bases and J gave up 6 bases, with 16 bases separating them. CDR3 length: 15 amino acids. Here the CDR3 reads CASSLSVVGAAEAFF. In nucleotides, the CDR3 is TGTGCCAGCAGTTTATCCGTGGTGGGGGCTGCTGAAGCTTTCTTT.

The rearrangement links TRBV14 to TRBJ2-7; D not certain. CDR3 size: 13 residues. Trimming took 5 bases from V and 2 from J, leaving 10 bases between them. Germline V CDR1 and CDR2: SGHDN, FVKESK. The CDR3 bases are TGTGCCAGCAGCTCCCGGTGGGCCTACGAGCAGTACTTC. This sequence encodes CASSSRWAYEQYF.

CDR3 protein: CSVRGDTGTEAFF. The DNA of the CDR3 is TGCAGTGTCCGAGGGGATACGGGAACTGAAGCTTTCTTT. The genes are TRBV20-1 and TRBJ1-1, with D possibly matching TRBD1 (5 bases). CDR1 and CDR2 from the germline V gene are DFQATT and SNEGSKA (reference sequence). This CDR3 contains 13 residues. Trimming left V 7 bases short and J 5 bases short, with 17 bases between.